This TCR beta chain appears in the sequencing data of a study of Graves' ophthalmopathy and Graves' hyperthyroidism. For the study at large: The study drew peripheral blood at initial diagnosis, before any treatment. Study-wide results and caveats: Also, most clonotypes expanded in the thyroid above 0.001 frequency appeared in blood.

This clonotype was found many times. What it binds is unknown. The TCR beta CDR3 regions underwent amplification from RNA transcripts. Second-round multiplex PCR came after first-round RT-PCR with HTBI primers. TCRdb re-derived calls from the multiplex PCR reads in MiXCR, one entry per CDR3 protein. The sample lists 500,000 to 800,000 distinct CDR3 sequences; more than 40% were seen once. CAS ≥3, NOSPECS ≥4, moderate-to-severe activity and duration under 3 months marked donors with ophthalmopathy. It was on clinical symptoms, serum thyroxine, TRAb, thyroid ultrasound and orbital computed tomography that diagnosis relied. Germline V gene data show CDR1 as LNHNV and CDR2 as YYDKDF (reference sequence). The CDR3 length is 16 residues. Losses at the gene ends were 0 bases for V and 8 bases for J; bases not matched to a gene: 5.

The TCR sequence derives from an adult man with Graves' ophthalmopathy. Sequenced sample: peripheral blood. This rearrangement joins TRBV15 to TRBJ1-6, with 9 bases identical to TRBD1. Here the CDR3 DNA reads TGTGCCACCAGCAGAGATTTGGGACAGGGCTATTCACCCCTCCACTTT. This codes for CATSRDLGQGYSPLHF.